This T cell receptor beta chain is drawn from a study of blood T cell repertoires in COVID-19. In the study overall: Researchers got acute and convalescent COVID-19 samples from the United States, Italy and Spain. T cells, B-cell-depleted T cells, or PBMCs supplied cDNA or gDNA.

As handled by the study authors: For nucleated cells, counts were estimated from reference gene primer amplification. Generated by immunoSEQ multiplex PCR, the TCRdb table keeps only in-frame clones and is missing some. D and trimming were read from the DNA, whereas the V and J calls and clone size are those reported in that table. The table shows about 160,000 clones, with over 80% occurring only once. Germline CDR1 MNHNS, CDR2 SASEGT. The CDR3 consists of 15 residues. The trim removed 2 bases at V and 3 bases at J, leaving 3 bases unmatched. The rearrangement joins TRBV6-1 to TRBJ2-2; TRBD2 agrees at 7 bases. The TCR sequence derives from a woman in her forties or fifties with acute or convalescent COVID-19. What was sequenced was peripheral blood. CDR3 bases: TGTGCCAGCAGTGAATTGGGGGGGTACACCGGGGAGCTGTTTTTT. Amino acids: CASSELGGYTGELFF.